The 27 T cell receptor beta chains reported below all come from one sample, sequenced in a study of T cell responses to AZD1222 COVID-19 vaccine. Using immunoSEQ multiplex PCR, the repertoire was profiled, and TCRdb retains in-frame clones only, with some absent. The sample consists of 250,000 to 300,000 clones, 94% of them appearing once. The input for sequencing was peripheral blood, taken 28 days after the second AZD1222 dose. All receptors come from an adult who received the AZD1222 COVID-19 vaccine.

There are a few counts of this clone. The rearrangement uses TRBV20-1 and TRBJ1-2; no clear D. Germline assignment: CDR1 DFQATT and CDR2 SNEGSKA (reference sequence). V gave up 3 bases and J gave up 4 bases, with 12 bases separating them. CDR3 length: 13 residues. The CDR3 loop reads CSASSERTYGYTF. The DNA for the CDR3 is TGCAGTGCTAGTTCAGAACGGACCTATGGCTACACCTTC.

In its sample, this clone was seen a few times. The chain recombines TRBV28 with TRBJ1-5; D unresolved. From germline, CDR1 is MDHEN and CDR2 SYDVKM. Trimming took off 3 bases at V and 3 bases at J, with 9 bases between the two ends. This CDR3 comprises 14 residues. The CDR3 spells CASSLDAYNQPQHF. In DNA form, the CDR3 reads TGTGCCAGCAGTTTGGACGCCTACAATCAGCCCCAGCATTTT.

The CDR3 reads CASSLSSSSGSYEQYF. The CDR3 region has the DNA TGTGCCAGCAGCTTATCGTCGTCTAGCGGGAGTTACGAGCAGTACTTC. This chain uses TRBV7-2 with TRBJ2-7, with 10 bases lining up with TRBD2. The CDR3 runs to 16 residues. In germline, CDR1 is SGHTA, CDR2 FQGNSA. The V gene end was trimmed by 2 bases and the J gene end by 4 bases; junction bases not matched to a gene: 8.

The CDR3 sequence: CATSRERNTGELFF. CDR3 in DNA: TGTGCCACCAGCAGAGAGCGGAACACCGGGGAGCTGTTTTTT. The rearrangement uses TRBV15 and TRBJ2-2; D remains unclear. This CDR3 has 14 residues. Germline loops: CDR1 LNHNV, CDR2 YYDKDF (reference sequence). V was clipped by 0 bases and J by 1 base, with 3 bases between them.

V is TRBV27 and J is TRBJ2-7; TRBD1 might be the D (5 bases). V dropped 0 bases and J dropped 4 bases, with 13 bases sitting between them. The CDR3 is 15 amino acids. Germline V gene data show CDR1 as MNHEY and CDR2 as SMNVEV (reference sequence). Written as DNA, the CDR3 is TGTGCCAGCAGTTTATCAGGCCAGGGCAGTTACGAGCAGTACTTC. This gives the protein CASSLSGQGSYEQYF.

This clone was counted a single time. This sequence joins TRBV4-2 and TRBJ1-4; possibly TRBD1 for D (6 bases). With 0 bases removed from V and 5 bases from J, the gap between germline ends came to 13 bases. The germline V gene encodes CDR1 LGHNA and CDR2 YNFKEQ. The CDR3 totals 16 residues. The CDR3, as DNA: TGTGCCAGCAGCCAAGATCAAGGCAGGGGCAATGAAAAACTGTTTTTT. Translating gives CASSQDQGRGNEKLFF.

The chain is built from TRBV7-9 and TRBJ1-1; D remains unclear. V lost 8 bases, J lost 1 base, and 11 bases lay in between. The germline V gene has CDR1 SEHNR and CDR2 FQNEAQ (reference sequence). The CDR3 has 13 residues. This CDR3 is CASREGTNTEAFF. The DNA of the CDR3 is TGTGCCAGCCGGGAGGGAACGAACACTGAAGCTTTCTTT.

The V and J genes are TRBV5-1 and TRBJ2-7, with D possibly being TRBD1 or TRBD2 (5 bases each). This CDR3 contains 13 residues. Trimming removed 6 bases from V and 2 bases from J, with 12 bases in between. The V gene's germline CDR1 is SGHRS and CDR2 YFSETQ. The CDR3 nucleotides are TGCGCCAGCAAGGGGAGTTGGGCCTACGAGCAGTACTTC. Protein sequence: CASKGSWAYEQYF.

The chain combines TRBV6-6 with TRBJ1-1; D not certain. V lost 5 bases to trimming and J lost 7 bases, with 14 bases between them. The CDR3 has 13 residues. Germline V lookup: CDR1 MNHNY, CDR2 SVGAGI (reference sequence). Here the CDR3 reads CASSPQAGSEAFF. As DNA, the CDR3 is TGTGCCAGCAGTCCCCAGGCCGGGAGTGAAGCTTTCTTT.

The chain combines TRBV19 with TRBJ2-1, with 12 bases identical to TRBD1. CDR1 is LNHDA and CDR2 is SQIVND in the germline V gene (reference sequence). The length of the CDR3 is 17 residues. Germline trimming cut 5 bases from V and 9 bases from J; bases unmatched to any gene: 14. CDR3 in DNA: TGTGCCAGTAGTTTACAGACCTGGGACAGGGGGCATGTTGAGCAGTTCTTC. It specifies CASSLQTWDRGHVEQFF.

V usage is TRBV19 and J usage is TRBJ2-6, with D perhaps TRBD1 or TRBD2 (5 bases each). CDR3 size: 15 residues. Germline V lookup: CDR1 LNHDA, CDR2 SQIVND (reference sequence). Trimming removed 7 bases from V and 2 bases from J, with 12 bases in between. CDR3 DNA sequence: TGTGCCAGTACTCCGACGGGGCCTGGGGCCAACGTCCTGACTTTC. The encoded protein is CASTPTGPGANVLTF.

The chain combines TRBV7-9 with TRBJ2-5; D call uncertain. Germline V gene sequence: CDR1 SEHNR, CDR2 FQNEAQ (reference sequence). Trimming took 1 base from V and 5 from J, leaving 5 bases between them. The CDR3 covers 12 residues. The CDR3 loop reads CASSLVQETQYF. The CDR3 bases are TGTGCCAGCAGCTTAGTACAGGAGACCCAGTACTTC.

This chain joins TRBV19 and TRBJ1-2; TRBD1 agrees at 7 bases. This CDR3 spans 14 amino acids. The germline V gene encodes CDR1 LNHDA and CDR2 SQIVND (reference sequence). V lost 7 bases to trimming and J lost 0 bases; unmatched junction nucleotides: 5. The CDR3 DNA reads as TGTGCCAGTATGCGGACAGGATCTAACTATGGCTACACCTTC. Amino acids: CASMRTGSNYGYTF.

This chain links TRBV4-1 with TRBJ2-7, with a possible D match to TRBD1 (5 bases). The CDR3 has 17 residues. CDR1 MGHRA and CDR2 YSYEKL come from the germline V gene. V dropped 0 bases and J dropped 3 bases, with 18 bases sitting between them. The CDR3 sequence: CASSQDEMARAVYEQYF. The CDR3 DNA sequence: TGCGCCAGCAGCCAAGATGAAATGGCCAGGGCAGTCTACGAGCAGTACTTC.

This clone came up a few times. The chain joins TRBV11-3 to TRBJ2-7, with TRBD2 identical over 8 bases. Trimming took 5 bases from V and 0 from J; bases not matched to a gene: 3. The CDR3 spans 14 residues. From germline, CDR1 is SGHNT and CDR2 YENEEA. This CDR3 reads CASSPGGSSYEQYF. The CDR3 DNA reads TGTGCCAGCAGCCCGGGAGGGAGCTCCTACGAGCAGTACTTC.

This chain joins TRBV28 and TRBJ1-6, with 7 nucleotides matching TRBD1. CDR1 and CDR2 (germline): MDHEN, SYDVKM. CDR3 length: 14 residues. Trimming cost V 3 bases and J 10 bases; bases outside gene matches: 6. The DNA for the CDR3 is TGTGCCAGCAGTTTTCCTACAGGGGTGTCACCCCTCCACTTT. Residues: CASSFPTGVSPLHF.

The genes are TRBV28 and TRBJ1-4, with unresolved D. This CDR3 contains 12 residues. CDR1 and CDR2 (germline): MDHEN, SYDVKM. Trimming pared 8 bases from V and 4 bases from J, leaving 8 bases between. CDR3 nucleotides: TGTGCCAGCGGCGGGAATAATGAAAAACTGTTTTTT. It yields the protein CASGGNNEKLFF.

The DNA for the CDR3 is TGTGCCAGCAGCAGGGGGGGACAGGGATACAATGAGCAGTTCTTC. This translates into CASSRGGQGYNEQFF. V is TRBV7-2 and J is TRBJ2-1; 9 bases are a match to TRBD1. The CDR3 runs 15 residues. After removal of 5 bases from V and 4 bases from J, the junction contained 6 bases not matched to a gene. Germline CDR1 reads SGHTA; CDR2 reads FQGNSA.

Details on this clone: The same CDR3 can be traced to other DNA sequences in this sample. The V and J genes are TRBV5-1 and TRBJ2-7; possibly TRBD1 or TRBD2 for D (5 bases each). The CDR3 totals 15 residues. V gave up 0 bases and J gave up 1 base, with 11 bases separating them. CDR1 is SGHRS and CDR2 is YFSETQ in the germline V gene. The chain's CDR3 is CASSLAGTVSYEQYF. The CDR3 DNA reads TGCGCCAGCAGCTTGGCCGGGACGGTTTCCTACGAGCAGTACTTC.

The CDR3 protein is CASSTGAPEAFF. CDR3 in DNA: TGTGCCAGCAGTACAGGGGCCCCTGAAGCTTTCTTT. This sequence joins TRBV6-4 and TRBJ1-1; 7 bases map to TRBD1. The germline V gene encodes CDR1 MRHNA and CDR2 SNTAGT. The CDR3 has 12 amino acids. The ends lost 5 bases at V and 6 bases at J; junction bases unmatched: 3.

Only one count was recorded for this clone. CDR3 residues: CATSPEFSYNEQFF. The DNA for the CDR3 is TGTGCCACCAGTCCTGAGTTCTCCTACAATGAGCAGTTCTTC. The chain is built from TRBV24-1 and TRBJ2-1, with D unresolved. This CDR3 is 14 amino acids long. Germline CDR1 is KGHDR and CDR2 is SFDVKD. Trimming removed 6 bases at V and 0 bases at J, with 8 bases between.

In nucleotides, the CDR3 is TGTGCCAGCAGCTTGGGACTTAACTATGGCTACACCTTC. It encodes CASSLGLNYGYTF. This sequence joins TRBV11-1 and TRBJ1-2, with D tentatively TRBD1 (5 bases). Germline V gene data show CDR1 as SGHAT and CDR2 as FQDESV (reference sequence). V was cut by 3 bases and J by 1 base, with 6 bases left in between. CDR3 length: 13 amino acids.

The chain combines TRBV19 with TRBJ2-7, with a weak D call TRBD1 (5 bases). CDR3 length equals 13 residues. Germline V CDR1 and CDR2: LNHDA, SQIVND (reference sequence). V was trimmed by 7 bases and J by 6 bases, leaving 16 bases between them. The CDR3 DNA is TGTGCCAGTAACCTTGGGGCCGCCGTCGAGCAGTACTTC. This translates into CASNLGAAVEQYF.

V gene TRBV5-8 combines with J gene TRBJ2-2; D unclear. Germline V lookup: CDR1 SGHTS, CDR2 YDEGEE. Trimming stripped 2 bases from V and 1 base from J, with 15 bases between. CDR3 length: 17 amino acids. The CDR3 DNA follows: TGTGCCAGCAGCTTCGGCGTAGGCCTGGGGAACACCGGGGAGCTGTTTTTT. It yields the protein CASSFGVGLGNTGELFF.

A few counts support this clone. This chain uses TRBV11-2 with TRBJ2-7; tentatively, D is TRBD1 or TRBD2 (5 bases each). CDR1 is SGHAT and CDR2 is FQNNGV in the germline V gene. Between the trimmed V and J ends, which lost 8 bases and 2 bases, there was a span of 16 bases. The CDR3 runs to 14 residues. For the CDR3, the DNA is TGTGCCAGCCGCCGGCCGGGGCGGGCCTACGAGCAGTACTTC. This codes for CASRRPGRAYEQYF.

This clone was found a few times. The chain couples TRBV12-5 to TRBJ2-5, with 8 bases identical to TRBD1. Germline CDR1 reads LGHNT; CDR2 reads FRNRAP. The CDR3 is 15 residues long. V shed 1 base and J 4 bases; nucleotides not matched to a gene: 5. The CDR3 DNA reads TGTGCTAGTGGTTTGGGGCAGGGGGCCGGAGAGACCCAGTACTTC. Translated: CASGLGQGAGETQYF.

The rearrangement links TRBV5-4 to TRBJ2-3, with 11 bases lining up with TRBD2. This CDR3 contains 18 residues. Germline lookup yields CDR1 SGHNT and CDR2 YYREEE (reference sequence). V shed 0 bases, J shed 4 bases, and the junction held 10 bases outside the gene matches. In DNA, the CDR3 is TGTGCCAGCAGCTTGGGTGGCCCGGTAGCGGGGGGGGCAGATACGCAGTATTTT. This gives the protein CASSLGGPVAGGADTQYF. Drawing the rest from reference TRBV5-4 and TRBJ2-3, the complete variable domain is ETGVTQSPTHLIKTRGQQVTLRCSSQSGHNTVSWYQQALGQGPQFIFQYYREEENGRGNFPPRFSGLQFPNYSSELNVNALELDDSALYLCASSLGGPVAGGADTQYFGPGTRLTVL.